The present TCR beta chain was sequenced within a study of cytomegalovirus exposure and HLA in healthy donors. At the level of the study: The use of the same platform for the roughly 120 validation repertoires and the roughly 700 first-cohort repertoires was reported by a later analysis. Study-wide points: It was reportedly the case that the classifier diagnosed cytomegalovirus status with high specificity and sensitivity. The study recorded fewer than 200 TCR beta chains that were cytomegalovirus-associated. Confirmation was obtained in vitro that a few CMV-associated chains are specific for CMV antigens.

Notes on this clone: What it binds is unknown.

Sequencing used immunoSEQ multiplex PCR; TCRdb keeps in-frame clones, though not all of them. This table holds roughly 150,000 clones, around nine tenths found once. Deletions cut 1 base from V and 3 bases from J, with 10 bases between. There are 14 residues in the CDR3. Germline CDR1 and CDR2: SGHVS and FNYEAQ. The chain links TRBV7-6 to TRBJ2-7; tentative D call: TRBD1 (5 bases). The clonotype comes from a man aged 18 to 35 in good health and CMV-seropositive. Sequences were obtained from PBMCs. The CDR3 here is CASSLGGRSYEQYF. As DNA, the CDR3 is TGTGCCAGCAGCTTAGGGGGCCGGAGCTACGAGCAGTACTTC.